The following is a TCR beta chain sequence with its context. What it recognizes is unknown. This entry is derived from a study of shared clonotypes between healthy human individuals. Study-level results: With a handful of donors compared, approximately 5% of naive CD4 clonotypes were shared.

Deep-level assay runs were performed. TCRdb keeps only in-frame clones here, not all; method: immunoSEQ multiplex PCR. The table has some 580,000 clones, around 97% seen once. Memory CD4+ cells were the fraction left after CD45RA+ naive selection. This CDR3 is built from 16 residues. CDR1 is SGDLS and CDR2 is YYNGEE in the germline V gene. The germline V and J ends were trimmed by 4 bases and 1 base, with 14 bases remaining between them. This rearrangement joins TRBV9 to TRBJ2-2, with unresolved D. The sample comprised naive CD4+ T cells sorted from blood. Described subset: CD45RA+ positively selected. This TCR was sampled from a woman younger than 45 in good health. In nucleotides, the CDR3 is TGTGCCAGCAGCCCAATGGACGTTGAGAACACCGGGGAGCTGTTTTTT. This gives the protein CASSPMDVENTGELFF.